The clone carrying this T cell receptor beta chain was picked up many times. Its antigen remains unknown. The CDR3 sequence is 14 residues long. Germline V gene sequence: CDR1 SEHNR, CDR2 FQNEAQ (reference sequence). Trimming shortened V by 3 bases and J by 4 bases, and 10 bases separated the two germline ends. This sample was included in a study of early T cells in non-severe SARS-CoV-2 infection. Regarding the study as a whole: CD4 and private specificities were missed by VDJdb matching, which favored anti-spike CD8 responses.

TCRdb called the 5' RACE reads again in MiXCR, with one record for every CDR3 protein. The profile shows 65,000 to 85,000 distinct CDR3 sequences, 9.5% to 15% of them singletons. This TCR derives from an adult who was a healthcare worker with PCR-confirmed SARS-CoV-2 infection or an uninfected control (not recorded which). The chain couples TRBV7-9 to TRBJ1-3, with a weak D call TRBD1 (6 bases). The sample taken for sequencing was whole blood. The CDR3 nucleotides are TGTGCCAGCAGCTTTTCCGGGGGCGGAAACACCATATATTTT. Its translation: CASSFSGGGNTIYF.